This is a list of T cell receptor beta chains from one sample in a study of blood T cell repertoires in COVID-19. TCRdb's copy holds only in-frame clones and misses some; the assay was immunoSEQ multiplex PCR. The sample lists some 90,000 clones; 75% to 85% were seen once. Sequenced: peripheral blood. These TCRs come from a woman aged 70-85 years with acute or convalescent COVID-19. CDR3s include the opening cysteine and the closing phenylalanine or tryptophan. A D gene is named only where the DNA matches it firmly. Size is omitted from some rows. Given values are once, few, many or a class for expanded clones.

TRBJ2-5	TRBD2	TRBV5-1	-	TGCGCCAGCAGCTTGGGGGCTGCGGGAGTCCAAGAGACCCAGTACTTC	CASSLGAAGVQETQYF
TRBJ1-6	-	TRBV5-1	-	TGCGCCAGCAGCTTGGGTGACAGCAATTCACCCCTCCACTTT	CASSLGDSNSPLHF
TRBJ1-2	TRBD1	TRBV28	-	TGTGCCAGCAGTGATCCCGGGACAGGGAACTATGGCTACACCTTC	CASSDPGTGNYGYTF
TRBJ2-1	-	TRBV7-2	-	TGTGCCAGCAGCTTAGGACAGGCGGGGGTACGATACAATGAGCAGTTCTTC	CASSLGQAGVRYNEQFF
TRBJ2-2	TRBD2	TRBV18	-	TGTGCCAGCTCACCACCGGCGGGGGGAGGCACCGGGGAGCTGTTTTTT	CASSPPAGGGTGELFF
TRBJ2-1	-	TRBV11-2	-	TGTGCCAGCAGCTTAGTGCGGGGGCCCGGCGAGCAGTTCTTC	CASSLVRGPGEQFF
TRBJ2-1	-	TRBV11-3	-	TGTGCCAGCAGCTTAGAAGGGCGGACCGGGGATGAGCAGTTCTTC	CASSLEGRTGDEQFF
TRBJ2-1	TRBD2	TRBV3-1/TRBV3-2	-	TGTGCCAGCAGTAATAGCGGGTTCTCCTACAATGAGCAGTTCTTC	CASSNSGFSYNEQFF
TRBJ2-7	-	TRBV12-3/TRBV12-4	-	TGTGCCAGCAGTTTGACTTACCGGGAGCAGTACTTC	CASSLTYREQYF
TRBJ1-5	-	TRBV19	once	TGTGCCAGTAACCCGACAGGCGGAAGGAATCAGCCCCAGCATTTT	CASNPTGGRNQPQHF
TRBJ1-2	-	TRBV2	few	TGTGCCAGCATCTGGGCTCCATTAGGTGGCTACACCTTC	CASIWAPLGGYTF
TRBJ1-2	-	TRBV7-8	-	TGTGCCAGCAGCCCGCGGCCGGGGTTCGAGAACTATGGCTACACCTTC	CASSPRPGFENYGYTF
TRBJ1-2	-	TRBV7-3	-	TGTGCCAGCAGCTTAAGGGCAGGGGATGGCTACACCTTC	CASSLRAGDGYTF
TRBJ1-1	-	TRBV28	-	TGTGCCAGCAGTTTAAGGGGCTTTGAAGCTTTCTTT	CASSLRGFEAFF
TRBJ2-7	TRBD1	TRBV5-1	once	TGCGCCAGCAAGGGGACAGGTCTCTACGAGCAGTACTTC	CASKGTGLYEQYF
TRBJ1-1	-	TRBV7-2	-	TGTGCCAGCAGCTTAGAGTTAGGGGCAAGGAATACTGAAGCTTTCTTT	CASSLELGARNTEAFF
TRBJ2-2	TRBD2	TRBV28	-	TGTGCCAGCAGACTAGCGGAACCCACCGGGGAGCTGTTTTTT	CASRLAEPTGELFF
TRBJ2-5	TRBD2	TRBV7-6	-	TGTGCCAGCAGCTTAGCGCGGGCGGGGGGGCCCCAAGAGACCCAGTACTTC	CASSLARAGGPQETQYF
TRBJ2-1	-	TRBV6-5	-	TGTGCCAGCAGTCCAGGTTACCCATCCCAGCAGTTCTTC	CASSPGYPSQQFF
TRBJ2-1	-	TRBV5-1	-	TGCGCCAGCAGCTTGGCAGGGTCCCCAGCCAATGAGCAGTTCTTC	CASSLAGSPANEQFF
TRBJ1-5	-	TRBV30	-	TGTGCCTGGGGGACGCAGGCAAATCAGCCCCAGCATTTT	CAWGTQANQPQHF
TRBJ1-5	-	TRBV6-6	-	TGTGCCAGCAGTCCTGGGGGGCAGCCCCAGCATTTT	CASSPGGQPQHF
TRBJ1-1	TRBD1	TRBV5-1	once	TGCGCCAGCAGGGTGGCAGGGGGCAAGAACACTGAAGCTTTCTTT	CASRVAGGKNTEAFF
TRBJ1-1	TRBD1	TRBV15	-	TGTGCCACCAGCGAACATGACAGGGTTTGGACTGAAGCTTTCTTT	CATSEHDRVWTEAFF
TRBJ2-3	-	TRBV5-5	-	TGTGCCAGCAGCTTGGGGGACATTAGCACAGATACGCAGTATTTT	CASSLGDISTDTQYF
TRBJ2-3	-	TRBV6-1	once	TGTGCCAGCAGTGAAATAGGGCTAGCTGCCAACACAGATACGCAGTATTTT	CASSEIGLAANTDTQYF
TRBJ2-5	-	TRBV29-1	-	TGCAGCGTTTGGATGGGAGGAGAGACCCAGTACTTC	CSVWMGGETQYF
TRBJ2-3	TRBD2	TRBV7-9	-	TGTGCCAGCAGCCCCTGGGGAGGGCCTAATACGCAGTATTTT	CASSPWGGPNTQYF
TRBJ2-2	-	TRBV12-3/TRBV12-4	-	TGTGCCAGCAGTTTGAGGAACACCGGGGAGCTGTTTTTT	CASSLRNTGELFF
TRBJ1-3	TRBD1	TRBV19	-	TGTGCCAGTAGTCGGGACAGGAACTCTGGAAACACCATATATTTT	CASSRDRNSGNTIYF
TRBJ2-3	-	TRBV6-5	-	TGTGCCAGCAGCAGAGAGCGGAGAGATACAGATACGCAGTATTTT	CASSRERRDTDTQYF
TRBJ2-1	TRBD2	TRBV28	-	TGTGCCAGCAGTATGGGACTAGCGGGAGGTGAGCAGTTCTTC	CASSMGLAGGEQFF
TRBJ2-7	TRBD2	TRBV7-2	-	TGTGCCAGCAGCCTCCGACTAGCGAGCTCCTACGAGCAGTACTTC	CASSLRLASSYEQYF
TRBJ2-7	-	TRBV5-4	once	TGTGCCAGCAGCCTGGGGGGACTGCGCCGGGACGAGCAGTACTTC	CASSLGGLRRDEQYF
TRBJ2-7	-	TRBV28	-	TGTGCCAGCAGTACTACACCAACCTACGAGCAGTACTTC	CASSTTPTYEQYF
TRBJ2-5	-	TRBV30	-	TGTGCCTGGAGTCCAAGGGGAGAGACCCAGTACTTC	CAWSPRGETQYF
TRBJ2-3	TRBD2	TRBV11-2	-	TGTGCCAGCAGCCCACATAGCGGGAGGGCCGCAGATACGCAGTATTTT	CASSPHSGRAADTQYF
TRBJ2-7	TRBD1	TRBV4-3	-	TGCGCCAGCAGCCAACATCATCAGGGGGCGGGCTCCTACGAGCAGTACTTC	CASSQHHQGAGSYEQYF
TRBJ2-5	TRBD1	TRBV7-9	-	TGTGCCAGCAGCTTTTCGAGCAGGGGGGAGACCCAGTACTTC	CASSFSSRGETQYF
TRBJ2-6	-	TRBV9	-	TGTGCCAGCAGGAGCTCTGGGGCCAACGTCCTGACTTTC	CASRSSGANVLTF